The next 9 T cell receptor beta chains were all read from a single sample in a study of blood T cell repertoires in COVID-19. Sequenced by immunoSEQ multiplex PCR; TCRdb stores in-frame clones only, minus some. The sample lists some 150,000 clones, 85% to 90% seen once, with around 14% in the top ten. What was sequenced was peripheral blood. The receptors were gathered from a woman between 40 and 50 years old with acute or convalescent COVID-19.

The CDR3, as DNA: TGCGCCAGCAGCTCTGACAGATATTTGAACACTGAAGCTTTCTTT. This encodes CASSSDRYLNTEAFF. This chain uses TRBV5-1 with TRBJ1-1, with TRBD1 as a possible D gene (5 bases). The CDR3 is made up of 15 amino acids. Trimming cost V 3 bases and J 0 bases, with 12 bases left between them. The germline gives CDR1 SGHRS, CDR2 YFSETQ.

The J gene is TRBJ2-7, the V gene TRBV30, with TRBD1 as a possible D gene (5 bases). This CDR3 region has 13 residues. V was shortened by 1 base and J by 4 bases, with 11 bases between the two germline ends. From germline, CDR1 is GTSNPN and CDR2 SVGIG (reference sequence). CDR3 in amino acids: CAWSEDSWYEQYF. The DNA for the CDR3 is TGTGCCTGGAGTGAAGACAGCTGGTACGAGCAGTACTTC. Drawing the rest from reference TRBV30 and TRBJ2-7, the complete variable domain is SQTIHQWPATLVQPVGSPLSLECTVEGTSNPNLYWYRQAAGRGLQLLFYSVGIGQISSEVPQNLSASRPQDRQFILSSKKLLLSDSGFYLCAWSEDSWYEQYFGPGTRLTVT.

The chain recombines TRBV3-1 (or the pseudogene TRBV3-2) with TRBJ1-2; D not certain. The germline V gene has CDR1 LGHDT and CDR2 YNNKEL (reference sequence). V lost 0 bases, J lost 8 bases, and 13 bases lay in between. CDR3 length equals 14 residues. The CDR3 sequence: CASSQEPRQGGYTF. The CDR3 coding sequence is TGTGCCAGCAGCCAAGAACCGAGACAAGGAGGCTACACCTTC.

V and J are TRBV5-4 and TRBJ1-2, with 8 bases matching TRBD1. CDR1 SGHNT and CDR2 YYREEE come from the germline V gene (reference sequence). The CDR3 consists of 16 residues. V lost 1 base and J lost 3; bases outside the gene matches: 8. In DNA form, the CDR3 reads TGTGCCAGCAGCTTGTGGGGTGGACAGGGCCACTATGGCTACACCTTC. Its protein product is CASSLWGGQGHYGYTF.

The CDR3 loop is CAWSVPGTVGNEQFF. The CDR3 DNA reads as TGTGCCTGGAGTGTCCCAGGCACCGTTGGCAATGAGCAGTTCTTC. V is TRBV30 and J is TRBJ2-1; D uncertain. The germline V gene encodes CDR1 GTSNPN and CDR2 SVGIG (reference sequence). This CDR3 is built from 15 residues. Trimming shortened V by 0 bases and J by 6 bases, and 15 bases separated the two germline ends.

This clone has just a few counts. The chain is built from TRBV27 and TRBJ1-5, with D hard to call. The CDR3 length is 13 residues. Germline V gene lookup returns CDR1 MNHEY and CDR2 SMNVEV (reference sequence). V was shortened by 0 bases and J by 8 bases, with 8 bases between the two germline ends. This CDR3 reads CASSLSGREPQHF. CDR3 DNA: TGTGCCAGCAGTTTATCGGGGAGGGAGCCCCAGCATTTT.

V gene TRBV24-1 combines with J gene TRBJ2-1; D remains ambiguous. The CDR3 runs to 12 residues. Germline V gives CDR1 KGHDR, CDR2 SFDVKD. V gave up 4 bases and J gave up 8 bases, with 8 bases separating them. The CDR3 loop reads CATSELADEQFF. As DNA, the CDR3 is TGTGCCACCAGTGAATTAGCCGATGAGCAGTTCTTC.

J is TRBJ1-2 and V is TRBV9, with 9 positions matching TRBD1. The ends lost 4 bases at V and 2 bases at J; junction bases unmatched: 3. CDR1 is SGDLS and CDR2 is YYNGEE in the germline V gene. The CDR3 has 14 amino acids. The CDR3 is CASSPGQGNYGYTF. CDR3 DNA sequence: TGTGCCAGCAGCCCAGGACAGGGGAACTATGGCTACACCTTC.

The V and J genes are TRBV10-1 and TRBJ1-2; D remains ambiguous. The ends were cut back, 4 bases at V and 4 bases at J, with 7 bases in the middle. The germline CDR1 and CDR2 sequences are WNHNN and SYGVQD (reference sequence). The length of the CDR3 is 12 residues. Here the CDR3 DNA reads TGCGCCAGCAGTGCCGGGTCCTATGGCTACACCTTC. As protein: CASSAGSYGYTF.